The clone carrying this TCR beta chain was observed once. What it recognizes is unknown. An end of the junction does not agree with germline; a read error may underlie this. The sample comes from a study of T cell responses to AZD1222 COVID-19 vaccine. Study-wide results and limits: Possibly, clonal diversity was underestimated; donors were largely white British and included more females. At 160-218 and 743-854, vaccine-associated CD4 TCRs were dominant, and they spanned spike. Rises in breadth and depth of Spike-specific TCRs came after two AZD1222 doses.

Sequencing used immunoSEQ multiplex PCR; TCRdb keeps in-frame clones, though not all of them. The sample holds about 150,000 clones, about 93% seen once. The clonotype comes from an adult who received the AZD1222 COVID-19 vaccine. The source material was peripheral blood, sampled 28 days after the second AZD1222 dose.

The CDR3 DNA follows: TGTGCTAGCAGCTTTTATCGGGACAGCCCTTACAATGAGCAGTTCTTC. This translates into CASSFYRDSPYNEQFF. The V gene is TRBV7-7, the J gene TRBJ2-1, with TRBD1 identical over 7 bases. The CDR3 sequence is 16 residues long. Germline CDR1 SSHAT, CDR2 FNYEAQ (reference sequence). The whole variable domain, filled in from reference TRBV7-7 and TRBJ2-1, reads GAGVSQSPRYKVTKRGQDVTLRCDPISSHATLYWYQQALGQGPEFLTYFNYEAQPDKSGLPSDRFSAERPEGSISTLTIQRTEQRDSAMYRCASSFYRDSPYNEQFFGPGTRLTVL.